This TCR beta chain is drawn from a study of OX40 agonist ivuxolimab in advanced cancers. On the study more broadly: The study treated patients with ivuxolimab, an agonistic anti-OX40 (CD134) antibody. Study conclusions and caveats: CD4+ and CD8+ T cells in blood underwent clonal expansion by week 6 at 0.1 to 3.0 mg/kg. Expanded clones were, on average, more numerous among CD8+ T cells than CD4+.

A history of autoimmune disease or systemic immunosuppression excluded patients. V was shortened by 7 bases and J by 0 bases, with 18 bases between the two germline ends. Germline-derived CDR1 and CDR2 are SNHLY and FYNNEI. The CDR3 extends over 16 amino acids. Turning to this clone: Antigen unknown.

Sequencing was performed with immunoSEQ multiplex PCR; in TCRdb, only in-frame clones are kept and a portion is missing. In the table there are roughly 80,000 clones, over 90% of which are singletons. The chain recombines TRBV2 with TRBJ1-1; D might be TRBD1 (5 bases). The clonotype was recovered from an adult with an advanced solid tumor such as melanoma, head and neck, liver or kidney cancer. The sample in question was CD4+ or CD8+ T cells sorted from blood, obtained in a trial of the OX40 agonist ivuxolimab. In DNA form, the CDR3 reads TGTGCCAGCATAACGGGGAAGAGGGGCATGAACACTGAAGCTTTCTTT. Its translation: CASITGKRGMNTEAFF.